What follows are 3 T cell receptor beta chains derived from one specimen sequenced in a study of response to subunit inactivated influenza vaccine. Via MiXCR, TCRdb re-called the RT-PCR reads, giving one row per CDR3 protein. The data contain hundreds of thousands of distinct CDR3 sequences, around 8% of them singletons. The sequences come from PBMCs from blood, collected 23 months after vaccination. These TCRs come from a man aged 50 to 69 who received an inactivated influenza vaccine.

V is TRBV27 and J is TRBJ2-7; the match to TRBD1 covers 9 bases. With V trimmed by 5 bases and J by 0 bases, 8 bases remained unmatched. The CDR3 has 16 amino acids. Looked up from germline, CDR1 is MNHEY and CDR2 is SMNVEV (reference sequence). The CDR3 region is CASSPAPGQGSYEQYF. Here the CDR3 DNA reads TGTGCCAGCAGTCCCGCCCCGGGACAGGGCTCCTACGAGCAGTACTTC.

This clonotype was detected ten times or more. This chain connects TRBV20-1 to TRBJ2-7; TRBD2 might be the D (6 bases). Germline CDR1 and CDR2: DFQATT and SNEGSKA (reference sequence). This CDR3 contains 14 residues. CDR3 sequence (DNA): TGCAATACTGCGGACTTCCGGGACTGTTACGAGCAGTACTTC. Its protein is CNTADFRDCYEQYF.

In this sample, this clonotype turned up many times. The J gene is TRBJ2-2, the V gene TRBV5-1; D uncertain. This CDR3 has 13 amino acids. With 2 bases removed from V and 5 bases from J, the gap between germline ends came to 7 bases. The germline V gene has CDR1 SGHRS and CDR2 YFSETQ. The CDR3 sequence: CASSFRTTGELFF. DNA for the CDR3: TGCGCCAGCAGCTTTAGGACGACCGGGGAGCTGTTTTTT.